One sample yielded the 9 T cell receptor beta chains listed below, sequenced in a study of T cell changes during pregnancy in multiple sclerosis. Sequencing used immunoSEQ multiplex PCR; TCRdb keeps in-frame clones, though not all of them. The table has around 65,000 clones, about 90% seen once. This sample comprised peripheral blood, obtained in the third trimester of pregnancy. These receptors came from a female donor in good health, enrolled as a control in a pregnancy study.

The chain has TRBV7-9 and TRBJ2-7, with 8 nucleotides matching TRBD1. Trimming cost V 5 bases and J 3 bases; bases outside gene matches: 12. The CDR3 sequence is 16 residues long. Looked up from germline, CDR1 is SEHNR and CDR2 is FQNEAQ (reference sequence). CDR3 protein: CASSPKFGTGHYEQYF. The CDR3 DNA reads TGTGCCAGCAGCCCCAAGTTCGGGACAGGCCACTACGAGCAGTACTTC. Full variable domain (missing parts from reference TRBV7-9 and TRBJ2-7): DTGVSQNPRHKITKRGQNVTFRCDPISEHNRLYWYRQTLGQGPEFLTYFQNEAQLEKSRLLSDRFSAERPKGSFSTLEIQRTEQGDSAMYLCASSPKFGTGHYEQYFGPGTRLTVT.

The chain uses TRBV6-4 and TRBJ2-2; 8 bases agree with TRBD1. CDR3 length equals 19 residues. The V segment lost 5 bases and the J segment 0 bases; nucleotides outside the gene matches: 14. Germline V gene data show CDR1 as MRHNA and CDR2 as SNTAGT. The CDR3: CASSPYQKTGVTNTGELFF. In nucleotides, the CDR3 is TGTGCCAGCAGTCCCTATCAAAAGACAGGGGTGACGAACACCGGGGAGCTGTTTTTT.

The CDR3 coding sequence is TGTGCCAGCAGTTCCCCAGGGGTCCATACCGAGCAGTACTTC. Protein: CASSSPGVHTEQYF. V and J are TRBV27 and TRBJ2-7, with a tentative D call TRBD1 (6 bases). The ends were cut back, 4 bases at V and 6 bases at J, with 16 bases in the middle. The CDR3 contains 14 residues. Germline V gene lookup returns CDR1 MNHEY and CDR2 SMNVEV (reference sequence).

The CDR3 is CASSSPRTSGVNTDTQYF. The CDR3 DNA is TGTGCCAGTAGTAGTCCAAGGACTAGCGGGGTAAACACAGATACGCAGTATTTT. The chain carries TRBV19 and TRBJ2-3; 12 bases align to TRBD2. The CDR3 is 18 residues long. V shed 4 bases and J 2 bases; nucleotides not matched to a gene: 10. Per the germline V gene, CDR1 is LNHDA and CDR2 is SQIVND (reference sequence).

V is TRBV7-3 and J is TRBJ2-1, with D perhaps TRBD1 (5 bases). This CDR3 is built from 13 residues. The germline V gene has CDR1 SGHTA and CDR2 FQGTGA. Trimming took 2 bases from V and 8 from J, leaving 10 bases between them. CDR3 nucleotides: TGTGCCAGCAGCTTATCAGGGAAGGATGAGCAGTTCTTC. It is translated as CASSLSGKDEQFF.

This clone showed up just once. The chain has TRBV5-1 and TRBJ1-5; 8 nucleotides match TRBD1. The CDR3 is 16 residues long. Germline-derived CDR1 and CDR2 are SGHRS and YFSETQ. V trimming: 1 base; J trimming: 6 bases; junction bases outside the gene matches: 9. CDR3 nucleotides: TGCGCCAGCAGCTTGCTCTCGACAGGGGTGGGTCAGCCCCAGCATTTT. Translated: CASSLLSTGVGQPQHF.

CDR3 amino acids: CASSVGSGSYEQYF. The CDR3 DNA follows: TGTGCCAGCAGCGTAGGTAGTGGTTCCTACGAGCAGTACTTC. The chain combines TRBV9 with TRBJ2-7; no reliable D call. Germline V gives CDR1 SGDLS, CDR2 YYNGEE. V lost 0 bases and J lost 1, with 8 bases in between. The CDR3 is 14 amino acids. The whole variable domain, remainder taken from reference TRBV9 and TRBJ2-7, is DSGVTQTPKHLITATGQRVTLRCSPRSGDLSVYWYQQSLDQGLQFLIQYYNGEERAKGNILERFSAQQFPDLHSELNLSSLELGDSALYFCASSVGSGSYEQYFGPGTRLTVT.

The J gene is TRBJ2-7, the V gene TRBV10-3, with a weak D call TRBD1 (5 bases). Germline V gene sequence: CDR1 ENHRY, CDR2 SYGVKD. V lost 0 bases to trimming and J lost 3 bases, with 6 bases between them. This CDR3 spans 13 amino acids. The CDR3: CAISESDSYEQYF. CDR3 nucleotide sequence: TGTGCCATCAGTGAGTCCGACAGCTACGAGCAGTACTTC.

This clone was detected once. CDR3 sequence: CAWSVRWYGRDWVGGYTF. DNA of the CDR3: TGTGCCTGGAGTGTACGGTGGTATGGGAGGGATTGGGTTGGTGGCTACACCTTC. The rearrangement joins TRBV30 to TRBJ1-2; D not certain. The CDR3 has 18 amino acids. V was pared by 0 bases and J by 7 bases, with 27 bases between. The germline gives CDR1 GTSNPN, CDR2 SVGIG (reference sequence).